The 16 T cell receptor beta chains given below trace back to one sample, sequenced in a study of T cells in localized non-small cell lung cancer. Generated by immunoSEQ multiplex PCR, the TCRdb table keeps only in-frame clones and is missing some. The data contain about 25,000 clones, about 90% of them singletons. This sample comprised peripheral blood, obtained before any cancer treatment. The receptors derive from a male donor aged 60 or older with stage II squamous cell lung carcinoma.

The chain has TRBV6-6 and TRBJ2-5; TRBD2 is a possible D gene (7 bases). This CDR3 comprises 13 residues. The V and J ends lost 7 bases and 2 bases respectively, with 11 bases between them. Germline CDR1 MNHNY, CDR2 SVGAGI (reference sequence). The CDR3: CASMRGGQETQYF. DNA for the CDR3: TGTGCCAGCATGAGGGGGGGACAAGAGACCCAGTACTTC.

J is TRBJ1-3 and V is TRBV5-6; D unclear. Per germline, CDR1 SGHDT and CDR2 YYEEEE. V was clipped by 0 bases and J by 2 bases, with 15 bases between them. The CDR3 has 17 amino acids. The CDR3 region has the DNA TGTGCCAGCAGCTTGGAGAGGTCGGCAGTCGCTGGAAACACCATATATTTT. It specifies CASSLERSAVAGNTIYF.

This chain joins TRBV21-1 and TRBJ2-7; the DNA was not compared with TRBD1, the D call given in the table. TRBV21-1 is flagged as a pseudogene. The CDR3 totals 15 residues. In DNA form, the CDR3 reads TGTGCCAGCAGCAAGTCCGGACACCTCGACTGCGAGCAGTACTTC. Translating it yields CASSKSGHLDCEQYF.

The genes are TRBV6-1 and TRBJ2-1; TRBD2 aligns across 7 bases. Germline CDR1 and CDR2: MNHNS and SASEGT. This CDR3 has 15 amino acids. Trimming at V came to 5 bases and at J to 9 bases, leaving 13 bases not matched to a gene. The CDR3 protein is CASSSSSSGEGEQFF. The CDR3, as DNA: TGTGCCAGCAGTAGTTCGTCGTCGGGGGAGGGTGAGCAGTTCTTC.

The gene calls are TRBV7-2 and TRBJ2-2; D possibly matches TRBD1 or TRBD2 (5 bases each). The CDR3 has 18 residues. CDR1 SGHTA and CDR2 FQGNSA come from the germline V gene. V lost 2 bases and J lost 2, with 18 bases in between. CDR3 DNA sequence: TGTGCCAGCAGCTTAAATAACATAGACAGACTAAACACCGGGGAGCTGTTTTTT. This sequence encodes CASSLNNIDRLNTGELFF.

This rearrangement joins TRBV7-3 to TRBJ1-1, with TRBD1 identical over 9 bases. With 4 bases clipped from V and 7 bases from J, the junction kept 13 bases outside the gene matches. The CDR3 sequence is 16 residues long. Per germline, CDR1 SGHTA and CDR2 FQGTGA. The CDR3 is CASSSLPPSTGGEAFF. CDR3 nucleotide sequence: TGTGCCAGCAGCTCCCTCCCCCCCTCGACAGGGGGTGAAGCTTTCTTT.

The chain is built from TRBV27 and TRBJ1-1; D gene uncertain. Per the germline V gene, CDR1 is MNHEY and CDR2 is SMNVEV (reference sequence). Trimming took 3 bases from V and 4 from J, leaving 9 bases between them. This CDR3 has 13 amino acids. CDR3 nucleotides: TGTGCCAGCAGTTTGGTCGAAGGCACTGAAGCTTTCTTT. Protein product: CASSLVEGTEAFF.

This rearrangement joins TRBV19 to TRBJ1-2, with TRBD1 identical over 10 bases. Germline V CDR1 and CDR2: LNHDA, SQIVND (reference sequence). The CDR3 consists of 13 residues. Losses at the gene ends were 5 bases for V and 7 bases for J; bases not matched to a gene: 4. Here the CDR3 DNA reads TGTGCCAGTAGTCCGACAGGGGGCTCTGGCTACACCTTC. As protein: CASSPTGGSGYTF.

V gene TRBV25-1 combines with J gene TRBJ1-1, with 8 bases fitting TRBD1. Trimming took 5 bases from V and 5 from J; bases not matched to a gene: 10. CDR1 and CDR2 (germline): MGHDK, SYGVNS. The length of the CDR3 is 15 residues. The CDR3 coding sequence is TGTGCCAGCAGTCCCTTTCCAGGGGGCGGGACTGAAGCTTTCTTT. Translating it yields CASSPFPGGGTEAFF.

The chain links TRBV18 to TRBJ2-3, with D uncertain. V lost 6 bases and J 1 base, leaving 23 bases between the germline ends. This CDR3 has 18 amino acids. From germline, CDR1 is KGHSH and CDR2 LQKENI. CDR3 protein: CASSQSPRTARGTDTQYF. CDR3 nucleotides: TGTGCCAGCTCCCAAAGTCCGAGAACCGCACGGGGCACAGATACGCAGTATTTT.

V and J are TRBV9 and TRBJ2-2; no reliable D call. Germline V lookup: CDR1 SGDLS, CDR2 YYNGEE. This CDR3 is built from 17 residues. Deletions cut 2 bases from V and 3 bases from J, with 17 bases between. Here the CDR3 DNA reads TGTGCCAGCAGCGTGCCCCTCGGGCAGGCAGACACCGGGGAGCTGTTTTTT. This encodes CASSVPLGQADTGELFF.

The chain is built from TRBV18 and TRBJ1-1; TRBD1 aligns across 7 bases. Trimming at V came to 6 bases and at J to 1 base, leaving 8 bases not matched to a gene. The CDR3 is 15 amino acids. Germline lookup yields CDR1 KGHSH and CDR2 LQKENI. CDR3 coding DNA: TGTGCCAGCTCCCCAGGGGGGGCGCGGAACACTGAAGCTTTCTTT. Translation gives CASSPGGARNTEAFF.

The genes are TRBV5-1 and TRBJ2-7; tentatively, D is TRBD1 (5 bases). Germline CDR1 is SGHRS and CDR2 is YFSETQ. The CDR3 is made up of 12 amino acids. V shed 4 bases and J shed 3 bases, with 8 bases lying between them. The CDR3 sequence: CASSPDNYEQYF. In DNA form, the CDR3 reads TGCGCCAGCAGCCCGGACAACTACGAGCAGTACTTC.

This chain joins TRBV11-3 and TRBJ1-6; D ambiguous. The CDR3 totals 12 residues. Germline loops: CDR1 SGHNT, CDR2 YENEEA. Trimming took off 4 bases at V and 9 bases at J, with 7 bases between the two ends. The CDR3 here is CASSSEFSPLHF. The CDR3 DNA reads TGTGCCAGCAGCTCCGAGTTTTCACCCCTCCACTTT.

The rearrangement joins TRBV30 to TRBJ2-7, with D perhaps TRBD2 (6 bases). Trimming pared 4 bases from V and 0 bases from J, leaving 16 bases between. Germline V gene sequence: CDR1 GTSNPN, CDR2 SVGIG (reference sequence). The CDR3 sequence is 15 residues long. The CDR3 loop is CAWNGGLASSYEQYF. CDR3 in DNA: TGTGCCTGGAACGGAGGCCTAGCGAGCTCCTACGAGCAGTACTTC.

The chain carries TRBV29-1 and TRBJ1-2, with D tentatively TRBD1 (6 bases). Germline lookup yields CDR1 SQVTM and CDR2 ANQGSEA. V was shortened by 0 bases and J by 4 bases, with 12 bases between the two germline ends. CDR3 length equals 14 residues. CDR3 amino acids: CSVEEGGRGYGYTF. The CDR3 nucleotides are TGCAGCGTTGAAGAGGGGGGGCGCGGCTATGGCTACACCTTC.